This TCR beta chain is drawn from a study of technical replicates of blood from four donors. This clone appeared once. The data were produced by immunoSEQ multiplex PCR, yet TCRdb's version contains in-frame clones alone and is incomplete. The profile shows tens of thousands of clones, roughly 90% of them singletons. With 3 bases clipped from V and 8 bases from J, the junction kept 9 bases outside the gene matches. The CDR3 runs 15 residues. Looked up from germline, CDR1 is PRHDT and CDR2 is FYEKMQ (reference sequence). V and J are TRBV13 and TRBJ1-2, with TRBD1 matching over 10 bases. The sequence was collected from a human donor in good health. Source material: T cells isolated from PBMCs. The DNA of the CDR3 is TGTGCCAGCAGCTTCGTTACCGGGACAGGGGAAGGCTACACCTTC. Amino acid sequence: CASSFVTGTGEGYTF.